This TCR beta chain was profiled in a study of blood T cell repertoires in COVID-19. V lost 5 bases and J lost 4, with 10 bases in between. Germline loops: CDR1 SGHTA, CDR2 FQGNSA. The CDR3 has 13 amino acids. Generated by immunoSEQ multiplex PCR, the TCRdb table keeps only in-frame clones and is missing some. The repertoire holds about 370,000 clones, with nearly 90% as singletons. Input material: PBMCs or T cells enriched from blood (not recorded which). The TCR comes from a woman in her 30s who had recovered from COVID-19. This sequence joins TRBV7-2 and TRBJ2-3, with a tentative D call TRBD2 (5 bases). Here the CDR3 reads CASSQGGSDTQYF. For the CDR3, the DNA is TGTGCCAGCAGCCAAGGAGGTTCAGATACGCAGTATTTT.